A single sample is the source of the 17 T cell receptor beta chains below, sequenced in a study of shared clonotypes between healthy human individuals. Naive CD8 cells lacked CD45RO and underwent positive selection for CCR7, leaving out terminally differentiated effector memory CD45RA+ cells. Assay used: immunoSEQ multiplex PCR; TCRdb lists only in-frame clones, some missing. The sample lists approximately 1.9 million clones, roughly 95% occurring once. Sequencing input: naive CD8+ T cells from PBMCs. These receptors all come from a man aged 18 to 29 in good health. Some clones in this sample may be carry-over from other donors' samples.

V gene TRBV27 combines with J gene TRBJ2-6; D possibly corresponds to TRBD2 (7 bases). V lost 7 bases to trimming and J lost 2 bases, with 15 bases between them. CDR1 and CDR2 from the germline V gene are MNHEY and SMNVEV (reference sequence). This CDR3 is 16 amino acids long. The CDR3 DNA reads as TGTGCCAGCACGGCGGAAGGGGGGGCTGGGGCCAACGTCCTGACTTTC. Translating gives CASTAEGGAGANVLTF. The full variable domain, in which reference TRBV27 and TRBJ2-6 provide the parts outside the CDR3, is EAQVTQNPRYLITVTGKKLTVTCSQNMNHEYMSWYRQDPGLGLRQIYYSMNVEVTDKGDVPEGYKVSRKEKRNFPLILESPSPNQTSLYFCASTAEGGAGANVLTFGAGSRLTVL.

This rearrangement joins TRBV5-5 to TRBJ2-7; no clear D gene. Trimming stripped 0 bases from V and 6 bases from J, with 7 bases between. Germline V lookup: CDR1 SGHKS, CDR2 YYEKEE (reference sequence). The CDR3 contains 12 residues. CDR3 loop: CASSLVVREQYF. CDR3 sequence (DNA): TGTGCCAGCAGCTTGGTTGTTCGCGAGCAGTACTTC.

The rearrangement joins TRBV6-5 to TRBJ2-7, with 8 bases aligning to TRBD1. J was trimmed by 3 bases and V by 0 bases; bases with no gene match: 4. The CDR3 has 15 amino acids. The germline V gene encodes CDR1 MNHEY and CDR2 SVGAGI. CDR3 sequence: CASSYSDRADYEQYF. DNA for the CDR3: TGTGCCAGCAGTTACTCGGACAGGGCGGACTACGAGCAGTACTTC.

V and J are TRBV28 and TRBJ2-5; the D is unclear. The DNA end lines up better with TRBJ2-7; the J call may be wrong. Germline values: CDR1 MDHEN, CDR2 SYDVKM. The CDR3 loop spans 14 amino acids. This CDR3 is CASRGRASPNEQYF. The CDR3 DNA reads TGTGCCAGCAGAGGCCGGGCCTCCCCCAACGAGCAGTACTTC.

As to this clone: The sample has other DNA sequences that encode this CDR3 too. The chain couples TRBV27 to TRBJ2-2; D uncertain. Germline V lookup: CDR1 MNHEY, CDR2 SMNVEV (reference sequence). This CDR3 comprises 13 residues. Deletions cut 2 bases from V and 5 bases from J, with 6 bases between. CDR3 sequence (DNA): TGTGCCAGCAGTTTACGAGGAACCGGGGAGCTGTTTTTT. It translates to CASSLRGTGELFF.

This chain links TRBV29-1 with TRBJ2-1; 9 bases line up with TRBD2. J gave up 8 bases and V 4 bases, and 12 bases lay outside the gene matches. Germline-derived CDR1 and CDR2 are SQVTM and ANQGSEA. There are 15 residues in the CDR3. CDR3 DNA sequence: TGCAGCGTTGGAGGGGAGGCGGGAGGGCCCTATGAGCAGTTCTTC. It specifies CSVGGEAGGPYEQFF.

The rearrangement links TRBV13 to TRBJ2-2; 7 bases line up with TRBD2. The CDR3 runs to 16 residues. V was pared by 2 bases and J by 5 bases, with 8 bases of the junction left unmatched. Germline V gene data show CDR1 as PRHDT and CDR2 as FYEKMQ (reference sequence). CDR3: CASSLLAGVETGELFF. DNA of the CDR3: TGTGCCAGCAGCTTACTGGCGGGAGTAGAAACCGGGGAGCTGTTTTTT.

The chain recombines TRBV27 with TRBJ1-1, with D uncertain. V gave up 7 bases and J gave up 2 bases, with 14 bases separating them. The CDR3 covers 14 residues. Germline CDR1 and CDR2: MNHEY and SMNVEV (reference sequence). Written as DNA, the CDR3 is TGTGCCAGCACCCCCTTGGAAGGAAACACTGAAGCTTTCTTT. It codes for CASTPLEGNTEAFF.

The chain is built from TRBV7-2 and TRBJ2-7; D remains unclear. This CDR3 region has 13 residues. Trimming cost V 4 bases and J 0 bases, with 7 bases left between them. The germline CDR1 and CDR2 sequences are SGHTA and FQGNSA. Here the CDR3 DNA reads TGTGCCAGCAGCTCCATGAGCTCCTACGAGCAGTACTTC. Encoded protein: CASSSMSSYEQYF.

This clone showed up just once. V is TRBV27 and J is TRBJ2-1; weak D call: TRBD1 (6 bases). Per germline, CDR1 MNHEY and CDR2 SMNVEV (reference sequence). The CDR3 is made up of 13 amino acids. Trimming pared 4 bases from V and 5 bases from J, leaving 9 bases between. CDR3 protein: CASSYGGHNEQFF. CDR3 sequence (DNA): TGTGCCAGCAGTTATGGGGGCCACAATGAGCAGTTCTTC.

The J gene is TRBJ2-2, the V gene TRBV25-1; unclear D gene. The CDR3 is made up of 14 amino acids. The germline CDR1 and CDR2 sequences are MGHDK and SYGVNS. V was clipped by 4 bases and J by 3 bases, with 9 bases between them. The CDR3 is CASSAESDTGELFF. DNA for the CDR3: TGTGCCAGCAGTGCAGAGAGCGACACCGGGGAGCTGTTTTTT. Variable domain in full (rest from reference TRBV25-1 and TRBJ2-2): EADIYQTPRYLVIGTGKKITLECSQTMGHDKMYWYQQDPGMELHLIHYSYGVNSTEKGDLSSESTVSRIRTEHFPLTLESARPSHTSQYLCASSAESDTGELFFGEGSRLTVL.

The chain uses TRBV13 and TRBJ2-6, with 9 nucleotides matching TRBD1. CDR1 is PRHDT, CDR2 FYEKMQ, per germline (reference sequence). The CDR3 spans 20 residues. V gave up 0 bases and J gave up 1 base; unmatched junction bases: 10. The CDR3 is CASSLGFGTGIGSGANVLTF. CDR3 DNA: TGTGCCAGCAGCTTAGGCTTTGGGACAGGGATTGGGTCTGGGGCCAACGTCCTGACTTTC.

J is TRBJ1-1 and V is TRBV6-6, with D maybe TRBD1 (6 bases). CDR1 is MNHNY and CDR2 is SVGAGI in the germline V gene (reference sequence). The V end lost 7 bases, the J end lost 4 bases, and 13 bases lay between the germline ends. The CDR3 contains 13 residues. The CDR3 loop is CASNIDRRTEAFF. The CDR3 DNA sequence: TGTGCCAGCAATATTGACAGGCGCACTGAAGCTTTCTTT.

Of note for this clone: Other nucleotide sequences in the sample specify the same CDR3. This chain's CDR3 is CASSLGAPYEQYF. The CDR3 nucleotides read TGCGCCAGCAGCTTGGGGGCTCCCTACGAGCAGTACTTC. V gene TRBV5-1 combines with J gene TRBJ2-7, with unresolved D. The V end was cut by 0 bases, the J end by 2 bases, with 6 bases between. CDR1 is SGHRS and CDR2 is YFSETQ in the germline V gene. The CDR3 loop spans 13 amino acids.

The chain has TRBV27 and TRBJ2-7, with 7 bases aligning to TRBD1. With 5 bases clipped from V and 3 bases from J, the junction kept 10 bases outside the gene matches. CDR1 and CDR2 (germline): MNHEY, SMNVEV (reference sequence). This CDR3 is built from 15 residues. The CDR3 DNA reads TGTGCCAGCAGTGCACAGGGACAGCCCTTCTACGAGCAGTACTTC. This codes for CASSAQGQPFYEQYF.

The V gene is TRBV19, the J gene TRBJ1-4; TRBD1 aligns across 12 bases. Germline CDR1 is LNHDA and CDR2 is SQIVND (reference sequence). V dropped 6 bases and J dropped 10; count of bases not matched to a gene: 6. The CDR3 extends over 14 amino acids. The CDR3 loop reads CASRPGTGGRKLFF. CDR3 nucleotide sequence: TGTGCCAGTAGACCCGGGACAGGGGGCCGAAAACTGTTTTTT.

The CDR3 DNA sequence: TGTGCCAGGCATCCAGCCGCTCGTGAGCAGTACTTC. This encodes CARHPAAREQYF. The J gene is TRBJ2-7, the V gene TRBV10-3; D gene uncertain. The germline V gene has CDR1 ENHRY and CDR2 SYGVKD. V lost 10 bases, J lost 7 bases, and 17 bases lay in between. CDR3 length: 12 amino acids.